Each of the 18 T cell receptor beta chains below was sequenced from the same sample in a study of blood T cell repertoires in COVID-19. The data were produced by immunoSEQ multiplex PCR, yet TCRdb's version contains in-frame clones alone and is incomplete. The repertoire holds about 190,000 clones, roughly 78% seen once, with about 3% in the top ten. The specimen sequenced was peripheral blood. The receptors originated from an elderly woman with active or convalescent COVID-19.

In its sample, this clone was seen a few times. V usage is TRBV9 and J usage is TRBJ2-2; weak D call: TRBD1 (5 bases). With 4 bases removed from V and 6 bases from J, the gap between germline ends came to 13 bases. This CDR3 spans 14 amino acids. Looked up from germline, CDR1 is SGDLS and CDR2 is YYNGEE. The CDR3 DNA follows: TGTGCCAGCAGCCGAAGATTGGGGCCCGGGGAGCTGTTTTTT. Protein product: CASSRRLGPGELFF.

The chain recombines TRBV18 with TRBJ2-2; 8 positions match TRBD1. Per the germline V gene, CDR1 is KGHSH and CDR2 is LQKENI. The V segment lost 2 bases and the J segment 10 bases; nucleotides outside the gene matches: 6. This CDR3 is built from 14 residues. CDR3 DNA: TGTGCCAGCTCACCAGGAAACAGGGGGTTGGAGCTGTTTTTT. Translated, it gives CASSPGNRGLELFF.

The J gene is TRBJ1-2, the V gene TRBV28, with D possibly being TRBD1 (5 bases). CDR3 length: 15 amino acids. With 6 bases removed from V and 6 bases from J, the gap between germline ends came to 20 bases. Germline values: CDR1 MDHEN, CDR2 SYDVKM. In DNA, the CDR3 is TGTGCCAGCAGCCCAACCCCGCAGGGCGCCCATGGCTACACCTTC. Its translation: CASSPTPQGAHGYTF.

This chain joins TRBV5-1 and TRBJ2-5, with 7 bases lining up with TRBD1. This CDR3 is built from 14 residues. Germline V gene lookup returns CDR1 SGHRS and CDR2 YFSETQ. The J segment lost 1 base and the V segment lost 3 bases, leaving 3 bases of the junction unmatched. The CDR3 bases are TGCGCCAGCAGCTCGACAGGGTCCCAAGAGACCCAGTACTTC. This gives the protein CASSSTGSQETQYF.

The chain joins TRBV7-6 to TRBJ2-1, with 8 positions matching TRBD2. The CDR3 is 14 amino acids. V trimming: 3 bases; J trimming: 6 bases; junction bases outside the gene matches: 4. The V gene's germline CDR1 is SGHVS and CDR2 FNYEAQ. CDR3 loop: CASSLSGGLNEQFF. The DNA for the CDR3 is TGTGCCAGCAGCTTGTCGGGGGGGCTCAATGAGCAGTTCTTC.

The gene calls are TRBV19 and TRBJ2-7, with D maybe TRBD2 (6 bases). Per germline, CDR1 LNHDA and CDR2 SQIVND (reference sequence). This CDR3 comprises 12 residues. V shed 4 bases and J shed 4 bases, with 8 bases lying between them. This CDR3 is CASSTGTYEQYF. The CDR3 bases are TGTGCCAGTAGTACCGGGACTTACGAGCAGTACTTC.

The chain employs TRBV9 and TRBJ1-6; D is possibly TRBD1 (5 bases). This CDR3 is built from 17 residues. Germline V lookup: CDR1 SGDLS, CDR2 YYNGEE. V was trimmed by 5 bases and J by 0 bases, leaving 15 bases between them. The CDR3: CASSPQQENSYNSPLHF. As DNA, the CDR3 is TGTGCCAGCAGTCCCCAACAGGAAAACTCCTATAATTCACCCCTCCACTTT.

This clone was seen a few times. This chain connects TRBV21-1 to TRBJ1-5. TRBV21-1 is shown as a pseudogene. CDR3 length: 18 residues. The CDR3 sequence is CASSKRDLRVLADQPQHF. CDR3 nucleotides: TGTGCCAGCAGCAAACGGGATCTCCGGGTATTGGCAGACCAGCCCCAGCATTTT.

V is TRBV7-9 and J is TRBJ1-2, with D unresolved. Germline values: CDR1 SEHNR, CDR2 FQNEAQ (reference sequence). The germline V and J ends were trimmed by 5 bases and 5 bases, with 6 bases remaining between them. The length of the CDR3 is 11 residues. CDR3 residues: CASSPIYGYTF. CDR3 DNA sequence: TGTGCCAGCAGCCCTATATATGGCTACACCTTC.

The CDR3 is CASTGLYEQYF. The CDR3 DNA reads as TGTGCCAGCACGGGACTCTACGAGCAGTACTTC. The J gene is TRBJ2-7, the V gene TRBV28, with D possibly TRBD2 on 6 matching bases. The CDR3 runs to 11 residues. CDR1 is MDHEN and CDR2 is SYDVKM in the germline V gene. V was clipped by 7 bases and J by 3 bases, with 7 bases between them. Complete variable domain (other parts from reference TRBV28 and TRBJ2-7): DVKVTQSSRYLVKRTGEKVFLECVQDMDHENMFWYRQDPGLGLRLIYFSYDVKMKEKGDIPEGYSVSREKKERFSLILESASTNQTSMYLCASTGLYEQYFGPGTRLTVT.

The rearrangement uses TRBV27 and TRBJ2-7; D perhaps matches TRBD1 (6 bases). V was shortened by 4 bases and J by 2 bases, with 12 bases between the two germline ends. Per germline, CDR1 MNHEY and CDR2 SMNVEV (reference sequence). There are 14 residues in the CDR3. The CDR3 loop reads CASSSPGHPYEQYF. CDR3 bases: TGTGCCAGCAGTTCCCCGGGACACCCCTACGAGCAGTACTTC.

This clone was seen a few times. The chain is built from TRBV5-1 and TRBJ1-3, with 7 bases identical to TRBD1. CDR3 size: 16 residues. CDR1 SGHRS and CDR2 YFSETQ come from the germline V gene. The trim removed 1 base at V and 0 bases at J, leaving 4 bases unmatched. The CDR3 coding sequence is TGCGCCAGCAGCTTGTCTGGACAGGACTCTGGAAACACCATATATTTT. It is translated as CASSLSGQDSGNTIYF.

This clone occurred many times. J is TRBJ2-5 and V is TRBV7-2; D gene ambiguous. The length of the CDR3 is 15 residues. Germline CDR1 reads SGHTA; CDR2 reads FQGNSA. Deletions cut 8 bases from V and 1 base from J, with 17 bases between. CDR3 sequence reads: CASSITRSGQETQYF. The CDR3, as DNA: TGTGCCAGCTCTATAACACGGTCGGGCCAAGAGACCCAGTACTTC.

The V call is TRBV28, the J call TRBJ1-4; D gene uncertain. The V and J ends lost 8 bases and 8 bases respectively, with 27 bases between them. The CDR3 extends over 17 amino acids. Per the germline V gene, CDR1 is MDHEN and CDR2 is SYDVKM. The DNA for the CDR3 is TGTGCCAGCTCAACAGCTGAGGCGGGTCCTCCGGGGGAAAAACTGTTTTTT. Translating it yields CASSTAEAGPPGEKLFF.

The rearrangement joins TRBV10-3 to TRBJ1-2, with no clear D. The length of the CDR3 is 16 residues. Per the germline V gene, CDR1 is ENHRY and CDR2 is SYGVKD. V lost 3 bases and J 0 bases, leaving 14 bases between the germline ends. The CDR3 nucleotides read TGTGCCATCAGTGAAGAGGGCCCTAACCCTAACTATGGCTACACCTTC. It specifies CAISEEGPNPNYGYTF.

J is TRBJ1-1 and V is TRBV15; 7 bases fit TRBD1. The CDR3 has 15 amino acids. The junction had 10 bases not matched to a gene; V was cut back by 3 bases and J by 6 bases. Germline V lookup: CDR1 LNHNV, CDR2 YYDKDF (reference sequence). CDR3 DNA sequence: TGTGCCACCAGCAGCGCTTGGAGGGGGCCCTCTGAAGCTTTCTTT. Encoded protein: CATSSAWRGPSEAFF.

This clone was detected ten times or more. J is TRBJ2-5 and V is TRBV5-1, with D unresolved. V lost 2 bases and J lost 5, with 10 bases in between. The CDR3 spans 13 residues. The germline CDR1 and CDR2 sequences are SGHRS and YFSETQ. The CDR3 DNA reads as TGCGCCAGCAGCTTCGGTCCTCTGGAGACCCAGTACTTC. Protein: CASSFGPLETQYF.

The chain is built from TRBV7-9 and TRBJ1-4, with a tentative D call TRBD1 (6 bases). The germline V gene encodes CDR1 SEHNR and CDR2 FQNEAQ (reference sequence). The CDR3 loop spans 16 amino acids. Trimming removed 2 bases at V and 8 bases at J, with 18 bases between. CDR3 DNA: TGTGCCAGCAGCTTATTGCAGGGGTCCCTTCGGGAAAAACTGTTTTTT. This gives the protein CASSLLQGSLREKLFF.